This TCR beta chain was captured in a study of a mutant IDH1 vaccine in newly diagnosed glioma. The overall study: The sex distribution of treated patients was around 60% male and roughly 38% female, with a mean age of approximately 40 years. Before enrollment, patients got radiotherapy alone, temozolomide alone, or mostly the combination.

The time point was: week 47, end of study. With topical imiquimod, each dose of the vaccine consisted of 300 ug of mutant IDH1 20-mer peptide. Patients were given eight vaccinations, scheduled in weeks 1, 3, 5, 7, 11, 15, 19 and 23. On this clone itself: What it binds is not known.

Germline V gene data show CDR1 as SNHLY and CDR2 as FYNNEI. V was pared by 5 bases and J by 5 bases, with 19 bases between. This CDR3 contains 15 residues. Measured with immunoSEQ multiplex PCR; TCRdb has only the in-frame clones, and not every one. Of some 38,000 clones listed, roughly four fifths were seen once; the top ten hold roughly 9.8%. The sequencing here drew on PBMCs, taken from a glioma patient whose treatment included an IDH1 peptide vaccine. The V call is TRBV2, the J call TRBJ2-7; D unresolved. This sequence was found in a man aged 40-50 years with glioma. CDR3 DNA sequence: TGTGCCAGCAGTCCGCCGGGCGATGTCCGGGACGAGCAGTACTTC. This translates into CASSPPGDVRDEQYF.